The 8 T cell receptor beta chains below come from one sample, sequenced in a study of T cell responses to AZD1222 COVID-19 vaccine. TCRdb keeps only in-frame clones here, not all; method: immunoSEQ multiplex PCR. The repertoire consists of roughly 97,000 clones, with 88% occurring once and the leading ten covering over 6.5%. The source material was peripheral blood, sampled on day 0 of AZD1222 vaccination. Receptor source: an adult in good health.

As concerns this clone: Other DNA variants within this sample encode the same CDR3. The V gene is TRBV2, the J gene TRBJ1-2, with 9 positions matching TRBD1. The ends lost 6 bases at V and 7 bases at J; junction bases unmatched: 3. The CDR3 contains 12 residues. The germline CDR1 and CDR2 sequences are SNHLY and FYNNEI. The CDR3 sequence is CASRTGGGGYTF. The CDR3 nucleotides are TGTGCCAGCAGGACAGGGGGAGGTGGCTACACCTTC.

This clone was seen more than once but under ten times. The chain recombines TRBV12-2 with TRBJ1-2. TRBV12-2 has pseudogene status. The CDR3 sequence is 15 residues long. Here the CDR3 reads CASRLAGGGNYGYTF. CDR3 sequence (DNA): TGTGCAAGTCGCTTAGCGGGGGGAGGGAACTATGGCTACACCTTC.

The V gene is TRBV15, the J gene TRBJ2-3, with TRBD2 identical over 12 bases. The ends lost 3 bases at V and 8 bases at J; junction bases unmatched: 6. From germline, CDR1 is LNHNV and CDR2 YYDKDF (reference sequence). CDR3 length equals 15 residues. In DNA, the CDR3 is TGTGCCACCAGCAGTCCTAGCGGGGGGGCCGGTACGCAGTATTTT. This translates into CATSSPSGGAGTQYF.

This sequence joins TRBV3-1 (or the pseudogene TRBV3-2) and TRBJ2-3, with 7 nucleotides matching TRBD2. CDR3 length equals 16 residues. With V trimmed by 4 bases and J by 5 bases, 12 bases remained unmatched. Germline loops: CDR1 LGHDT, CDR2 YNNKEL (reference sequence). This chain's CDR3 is CASSLWEAGIVDTQYF. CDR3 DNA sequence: TGTGCCAGCAGCCTCTGGGAAGCGGGAATTGTAGATACGCAGTATTTT.

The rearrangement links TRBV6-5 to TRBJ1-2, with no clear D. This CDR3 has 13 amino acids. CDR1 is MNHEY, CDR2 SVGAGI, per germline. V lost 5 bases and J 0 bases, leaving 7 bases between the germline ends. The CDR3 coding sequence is TGTGCCAGCAGTCCAAATTCTAACTATGGCTACACCTTC. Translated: CASSPNSNYGYTF.

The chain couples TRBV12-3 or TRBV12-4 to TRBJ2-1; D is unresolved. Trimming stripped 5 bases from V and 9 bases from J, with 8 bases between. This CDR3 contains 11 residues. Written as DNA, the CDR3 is TGTGCCAGCAGTATCGTTAGTGAGCAGTTCTTC. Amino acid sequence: CASSIVSEQFF.

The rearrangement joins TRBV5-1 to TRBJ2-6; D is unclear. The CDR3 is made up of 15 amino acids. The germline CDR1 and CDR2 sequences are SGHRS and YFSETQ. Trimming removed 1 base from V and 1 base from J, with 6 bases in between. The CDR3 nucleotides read TGCGCCAGCAGCTTGTTAGAATCTGGGGCCAACGTCCTGACTTTC. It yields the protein CASSLLESGANVLTF.

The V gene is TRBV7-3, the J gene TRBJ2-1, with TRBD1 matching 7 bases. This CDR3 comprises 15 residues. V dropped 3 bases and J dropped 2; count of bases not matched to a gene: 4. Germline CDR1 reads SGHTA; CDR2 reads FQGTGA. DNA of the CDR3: TGTGCCAGCAGCTTTGGACAGGCAACCTACAATGAGCAGTTCTTC. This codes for CASSFGQATYNEQFF.